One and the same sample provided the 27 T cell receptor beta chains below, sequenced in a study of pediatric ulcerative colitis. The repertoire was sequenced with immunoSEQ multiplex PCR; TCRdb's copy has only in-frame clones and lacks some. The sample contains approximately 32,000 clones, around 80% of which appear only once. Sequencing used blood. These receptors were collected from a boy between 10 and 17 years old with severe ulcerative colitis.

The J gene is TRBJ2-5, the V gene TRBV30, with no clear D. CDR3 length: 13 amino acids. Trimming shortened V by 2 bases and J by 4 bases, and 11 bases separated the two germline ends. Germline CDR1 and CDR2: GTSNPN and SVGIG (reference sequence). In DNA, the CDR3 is TGTGCCTGGAGTCCTTTAACGGGAGAGACCCAGTACTTC. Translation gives CAWSPLTGETQYF. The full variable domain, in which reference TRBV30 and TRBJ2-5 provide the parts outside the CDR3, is SQTIHQWPATLVQPVGSPLSLECTVEGTSNPNLYWYRQAAGRGLQLLFYSVGIGQISSEVPQNLSASRPQDRQFILSSKKLLLSDSGFYLCAWSPLTGETQYFGPGTRLLVL.

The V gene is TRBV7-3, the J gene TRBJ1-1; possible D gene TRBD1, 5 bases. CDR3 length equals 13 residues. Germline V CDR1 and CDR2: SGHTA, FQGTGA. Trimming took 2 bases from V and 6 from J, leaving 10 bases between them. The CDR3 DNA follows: TGTGCCAGCAGCTTAGATCGGGGGGCTGAAGCTTTCTTT. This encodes CASSLDRGAEAFF.

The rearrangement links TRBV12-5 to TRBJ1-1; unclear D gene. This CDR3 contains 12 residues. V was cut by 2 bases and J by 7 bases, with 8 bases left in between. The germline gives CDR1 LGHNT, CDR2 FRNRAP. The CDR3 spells CASGLRTFEAFF. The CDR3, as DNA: TGTGCTAGTGGTTTGCGGACGTTTGAAGCTTTCTTT.

The CDR3 region is CASSLSRFCQPPNYGYTF. CDR3 nucleotide sequence: TGCGCCAGCAGCTTGAGCCGTTTTTGCCAGCCCCCTAACTATGGCTACACCTTC. This chain joins TRBV5-1 and TRBJ1-2; D gene unclear. Germline CDR1 and CDR2: SGHRS and YFSETQ. Trimming pared 1 base from V and 0 bases from J, leaving 19 bases between. This CDR3 is 18 amino acids long.

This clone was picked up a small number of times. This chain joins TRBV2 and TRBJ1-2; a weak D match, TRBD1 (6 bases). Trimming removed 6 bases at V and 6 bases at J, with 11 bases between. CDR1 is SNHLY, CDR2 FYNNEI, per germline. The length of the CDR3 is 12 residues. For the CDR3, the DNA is TGTGCCAGCAGCGAGGGGGGTAATGGCTACACCTTC. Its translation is CASSEGGNGYTF. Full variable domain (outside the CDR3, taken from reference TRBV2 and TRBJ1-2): EPEVTQTPSHQVTQMGQEVILRCVPISNHLYFYWYRQILGQKVEFLVSFYNNEISEKSEIFDDQFSVERPDGSNFTLKIRSTKLEDSAMYFCASSEGGNGYTFGSGTRLTVV.

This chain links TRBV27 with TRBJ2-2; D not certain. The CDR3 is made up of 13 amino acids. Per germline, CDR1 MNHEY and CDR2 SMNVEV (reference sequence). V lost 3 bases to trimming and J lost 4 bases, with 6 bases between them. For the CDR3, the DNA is TGTGCCAGCAGTTTGGATTCCACCGGGGAGCTGTTTTTT. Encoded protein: CASSLDSTGELFF.

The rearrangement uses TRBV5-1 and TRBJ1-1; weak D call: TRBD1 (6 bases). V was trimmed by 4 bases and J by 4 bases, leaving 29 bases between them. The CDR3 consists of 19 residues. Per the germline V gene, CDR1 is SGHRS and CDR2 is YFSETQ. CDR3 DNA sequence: TGCGCCAGCAGCAGTACACGGGGGGCATTACAAGGAAGAGGCACTGAAGCTTTCTTT. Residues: CASSSTRGALQGRGTEAFF.

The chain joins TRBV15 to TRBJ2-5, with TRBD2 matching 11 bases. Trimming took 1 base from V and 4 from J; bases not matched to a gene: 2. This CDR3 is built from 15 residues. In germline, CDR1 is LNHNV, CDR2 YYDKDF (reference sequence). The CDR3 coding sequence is TGTGCCACCAGCAGAGTAGGACTAGCGGGAGAGACCCAGTACTTC. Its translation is CATSRVGLAGETQYF. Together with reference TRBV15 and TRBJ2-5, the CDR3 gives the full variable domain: DAMVIQNPRYQVTQFGKPVTLSCSQTLNHNVMYWYQQKSSQAPKLLFHYYDKDFNNEADTPDNFQSRRPNTSFCFLDIRSPGLGDTAMYLCATSRVGLAGETQYFGPGTRLLVL.

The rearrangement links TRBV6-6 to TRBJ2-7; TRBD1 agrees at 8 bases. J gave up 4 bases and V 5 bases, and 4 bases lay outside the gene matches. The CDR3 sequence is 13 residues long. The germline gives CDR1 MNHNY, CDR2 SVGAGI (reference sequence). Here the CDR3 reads CASSGQGKYEQYF. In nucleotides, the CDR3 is TGTGCCAGCAGTGGACAGGGTAAATACGAGCAGTACTTC.

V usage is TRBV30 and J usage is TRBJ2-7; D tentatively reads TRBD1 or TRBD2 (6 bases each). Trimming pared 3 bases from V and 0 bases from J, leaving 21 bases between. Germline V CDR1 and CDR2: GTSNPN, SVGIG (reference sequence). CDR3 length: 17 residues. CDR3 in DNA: TGTGCCTGGAGAGTCCGGGGGACACCCCAATCCTCCTACGAGCAGTACTTC. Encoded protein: CAWRVRGTPQSSYEQYF.

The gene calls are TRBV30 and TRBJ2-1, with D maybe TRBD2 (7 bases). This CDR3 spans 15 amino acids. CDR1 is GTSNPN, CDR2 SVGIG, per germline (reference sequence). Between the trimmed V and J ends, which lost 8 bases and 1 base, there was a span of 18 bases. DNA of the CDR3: TGTGCCGGCAACGGGGGGCGACGATCCTACAATGAGCAGTTCTTC. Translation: CAGNGGRRSYNEQFF.

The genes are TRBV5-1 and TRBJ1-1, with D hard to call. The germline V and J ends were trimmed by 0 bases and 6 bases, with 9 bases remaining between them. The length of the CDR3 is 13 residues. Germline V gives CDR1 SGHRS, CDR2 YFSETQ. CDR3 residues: CASSLDAGAEAFF. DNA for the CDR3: TGCGCCAGCAGCTTGGATGCCGGGGCTGAAGCTTTCTTT.

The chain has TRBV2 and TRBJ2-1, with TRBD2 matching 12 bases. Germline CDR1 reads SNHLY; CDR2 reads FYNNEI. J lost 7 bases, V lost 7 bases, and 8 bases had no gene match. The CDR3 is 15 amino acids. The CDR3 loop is CASTSLAGGRNEQFF. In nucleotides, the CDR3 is TGTGCCAGCACCAGTCTAGCGGGGGGGCGAAATGAGCAGTTCTTC.

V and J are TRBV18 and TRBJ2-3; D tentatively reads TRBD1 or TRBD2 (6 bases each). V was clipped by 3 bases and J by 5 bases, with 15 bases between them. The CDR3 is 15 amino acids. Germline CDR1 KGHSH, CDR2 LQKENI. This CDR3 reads CASSPSLQGGDTQYF. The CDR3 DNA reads TGTGCCAGCTCACCTTCGCTACAGGGAGGAGATACGCAGTATTTT.

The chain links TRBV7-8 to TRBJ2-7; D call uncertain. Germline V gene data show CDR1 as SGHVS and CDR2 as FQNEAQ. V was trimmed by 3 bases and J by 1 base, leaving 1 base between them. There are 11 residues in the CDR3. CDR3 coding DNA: TGTGCCAGCAGCTTTTCCTACGAGCAGTACTTC. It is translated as CASSFSYEQYF.

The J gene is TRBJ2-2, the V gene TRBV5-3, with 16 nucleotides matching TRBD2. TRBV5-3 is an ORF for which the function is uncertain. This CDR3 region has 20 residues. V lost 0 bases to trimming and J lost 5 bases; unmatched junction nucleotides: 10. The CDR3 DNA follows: TGTGCCAGAAGCTTGGCCCCGGGACTAGCGGGGGGGCCGTGGACCGGGGAGCTGTTTTTT. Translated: CARSLAPGLAGGPWTGELFF.

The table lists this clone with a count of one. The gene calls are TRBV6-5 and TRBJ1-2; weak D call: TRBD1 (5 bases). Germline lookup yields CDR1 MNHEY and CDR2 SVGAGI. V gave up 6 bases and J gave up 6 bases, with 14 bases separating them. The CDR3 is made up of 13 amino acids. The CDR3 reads CASSIAPGNGYTF. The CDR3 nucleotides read TGTGCCAGCAGCATAGCCCCAGGGAATGGCTACACCTTC.

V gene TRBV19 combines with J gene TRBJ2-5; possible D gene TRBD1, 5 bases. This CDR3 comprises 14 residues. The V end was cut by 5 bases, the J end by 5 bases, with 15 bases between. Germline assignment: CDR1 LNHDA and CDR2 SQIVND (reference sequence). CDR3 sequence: CASSPQGTKETQYF. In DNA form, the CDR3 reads TGTGCCAGTAGTCCTCAGGGAACCAAGGAGACCCAGTACTTC.

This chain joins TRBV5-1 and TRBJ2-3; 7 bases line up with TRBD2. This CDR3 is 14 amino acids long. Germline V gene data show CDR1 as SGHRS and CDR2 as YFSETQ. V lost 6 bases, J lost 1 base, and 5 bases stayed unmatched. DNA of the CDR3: TGCGCCAGCAAGCGGGGAGACGGCACAGATACGCAGTATTTT. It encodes CASKRGDGTDTQYF.

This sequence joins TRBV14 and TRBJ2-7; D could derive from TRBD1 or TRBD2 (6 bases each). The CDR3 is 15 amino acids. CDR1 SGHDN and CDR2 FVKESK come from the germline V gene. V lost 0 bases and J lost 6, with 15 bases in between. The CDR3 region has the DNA TGTGCCAGCAGCCAAGAGTTTGGGGGGCGGAGCGAGCAGTACTTC. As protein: CASSQEFGGRSEQYF. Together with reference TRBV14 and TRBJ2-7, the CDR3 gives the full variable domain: EAGVTQFPSHSVIEKGQTVTLRCDPISGHDNLYWYRRVMGKEIKFLLHFVKESKQDESGMPNNRFLAERTGGTYSTLKVQPAELEDSGVYFCASSQEFGGRSEQYFGPGTRLTVT.

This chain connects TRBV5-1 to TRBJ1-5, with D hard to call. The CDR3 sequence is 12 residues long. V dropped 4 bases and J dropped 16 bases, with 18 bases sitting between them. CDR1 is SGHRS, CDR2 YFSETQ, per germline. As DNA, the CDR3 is TGCGCCAGCAGCCTACCTAGACAAGTGGAACATTTT. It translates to CASSLPRQVEHF.

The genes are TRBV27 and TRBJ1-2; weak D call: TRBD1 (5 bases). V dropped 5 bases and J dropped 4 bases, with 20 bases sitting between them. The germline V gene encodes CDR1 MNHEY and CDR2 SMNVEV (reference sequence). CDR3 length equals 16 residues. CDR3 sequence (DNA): TGTGCCAGCAGTGCTACAGTCGCCGGGACGGCCTATGGCTACACCTTC. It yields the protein CASSATVAGTAYGYTF.

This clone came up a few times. The chain's CDR3 is CASTHLSGAGQETQYF. The CDR3 DNA sequence: TGCGCCAGCACTCACTTATCGGGAGCCGGCCAAGAGACCCAGTACTTC. The chain recombines TRBV5-1 with TRBJ2-5; D possibly corresponds to TRBD2 (6 bases). V was clipped by 6 bases and J by 1 base, with 19 bases between them. CDR3 length: 16 amino acids. CDR1 and CDR2 from the germline V gene are SGHRS and YFSETQ.

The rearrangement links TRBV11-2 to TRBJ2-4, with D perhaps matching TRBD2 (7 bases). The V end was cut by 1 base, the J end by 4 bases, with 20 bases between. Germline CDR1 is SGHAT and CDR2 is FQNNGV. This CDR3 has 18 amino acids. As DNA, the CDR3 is TGTGCCAGCAGCTTAGTAAAACGGGGGGCCACGCCTAAAAACATTCAGTACTTC. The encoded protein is CASSLVKRGATPKNIQYF.

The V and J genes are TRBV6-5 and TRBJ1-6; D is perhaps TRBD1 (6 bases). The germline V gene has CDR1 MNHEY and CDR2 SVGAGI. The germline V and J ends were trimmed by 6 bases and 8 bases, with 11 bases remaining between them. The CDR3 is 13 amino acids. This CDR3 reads CASSGQFDSPLHF. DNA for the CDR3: TGTGCCAGCAGCGGACAGTTTGATTCACCCCTCCACTTT.

The CDR3 reads CASSTKSAGTYEQYF. The CDR3 coding sequence is TGTGCCAGCAGCACAAAGTCGGCGGGCACCTACGAGCAGTACTTC. The V call is TRBV5-4, the J call TRBJ2-7; D may be TRBD2 (5 bases). The germline CDR1 and CDR2 sequences are SGHNT and YYREEE (reference sequence). CDR3 length: 15 amino acids. Between the trimmed V and J ends, which lost 4 bases and 2 bases, there was a span of 16 bases.

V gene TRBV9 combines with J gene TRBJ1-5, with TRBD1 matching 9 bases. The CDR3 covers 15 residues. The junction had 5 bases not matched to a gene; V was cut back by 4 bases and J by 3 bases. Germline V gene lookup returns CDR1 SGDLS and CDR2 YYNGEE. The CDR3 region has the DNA TGTGCCAGCAGCCTCGGACAGGGGTCCAATCAGCCCCAGCATTTT. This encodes CASSLGQGSNQPQHF.